These 19 T cell receptor beta chains were sequenced from one sample in a study of beta chain features in type 1 diabetes. The study, taken as a whole, reports: Among all four CD4+ subsets, Type 1 diabetes patients had TCRB CDR3s that were moderately but significantly shorter.

What was sequenced were expressed TCRB transcripts, since all of the isolated RNA had been reverse transcribed. Assay used: immunoSEQ multiplex PCR; TCRdb lists only in-frame clones, some missing. The profile shows about 340,000 clones, around 9.7% of them singletons. Which antigens these TCRs recognize remains unknown. The sequenced material came from central memory CD4+ T cells from blood. The origin of the receptors is a man aged 30 to 39 with type 1 diabetes.

Turning to this clone: The sample contains more than one DNA sequence encoding this CDR3. The V call is TRBV9, the J call TRBJ2-2, with D perhaps matching TRBD2 (6 bases). The germline V gene encodes CDR1 SGDLS and CDR2 YYNGEE. Trimming took off 4 bases at V and 5 bases at J, with 15 bases between the two ends. CDR3 length: 15 amino acids. The CDR3 nucleotides are TGTGCCAGCAGCCGCCTGGGGGGTGAGACCGGGGAGCTGTTTTTT. Translating gives CASSRLGGETGELFF. The full variable domain, in which reference TRBV9 and TRBJ2-2 provide the parts outside the CDR3, is DSGVTQTPKHLITATGQRVTLRCSPRSGDLSVYWYQQSLDQGLQFLIQYYNGEERAKGNILERFSAQQFPDLHSELNLSSLELGDSALYFCASSRLGGETGELFFGEGSRLTVL.

This clone came up many times. This chain uses TRBV9 with TRBJ2-3; 9 positions agree with TRBD2. Germline V lookup: CDR1 SGDLS, CDR2 YYNGEE. The CDR3 runs to 15 residues. Germline trimming cut 4 bases from V and 5 bases from J; bases unmatched to any gene: 8. CDR3 sequence: CASSMAAGGLDTQYF. The CDR3 DNA follows: TGTGCCAGCAGCATGGCAGCGGGGGGTTTAGATACGCAGTATTTT.

This clone was seen only a few times. V and J are TRBV4-3 and TRBJ1-1; D possibly corresponds to TRBD1 (5 bases). This CDR3 is 17 amino acids long. V was trimmed by 7 bases and J by 4 bases, leaving 25 bases between them. Germline CDR1 reads LGHNA; CDR2 reads YSLEER. In DNA form, the CDR3 reads TGCGCCAGCAACATGGGGCAGGGATATTCTCGGAGCACTGAAGCTTTCTTT. This gives the protein CASNMGQGYSRSTEAFF.

The chain combines TRBV19 with TRBJ2-7, with TRBD2 identical over 9 bases. The CDR3 spans 14 residues. CDR1 LNHDA and CDR2 SQIVND come from the germline V gene (reference sequence). The V segment lost 6 bases and the J segment 0 bases; nucleotides outside the gene matches: 3. This CDR3 reads CASRMTSGSYEQYF. The CDR3, as DNA: TGTGCCAGTAGAATGACTAGCGGCTCCTACGAGCAGTACTTC.

This clone was seen a few times. This chain joins TRBV7-9 and TRBJ2-5, with D tentatively TRBD1 (5 bases). Germline V lookup: CDR1 SEHNR, CDR2 FQNEAQ (reference sequence). The germline V and J ends were trimmed by 1 base and 4 bases, with 10 bases remaining between them. The CDR3 length is 14 residues. The CDR3: CASSLEGAGETQYF. In DNA form, the CDR3 reads TGTGCCAGCAGCTTAGAAGGGGCCGGAGAGACCCAGTACTTC. The variable domain in full, with the rest retrieved from reference TRBV7-9 and TRBJ2-5, is DTGVSQNPRHKITKRGQNVTFRCDPISEHNRLYWYRQTLGQGPEFLTYFQNEAQLEKSRLLSDRFSAERPKGSFSTLEIQRTEQGDSAMYLCASSLEGAGETQYFGPGTRLLVL.

The rearrangement links TRBV4-3 to TRBJ2-3, with 10 bases that match TRBD1. The junction had 10 bases not matched to a gene; V was cut back by 3 bases and J by 4 bases. In germline, CDR1 is LGHNA, CDR2 YSLEER. This CDR3 is 17 amino acids long. This CDR3 is CASSHPWTGGKPDTQYF. The CDR3 nucleotides read TGCGCCAGCAGCCACCCTTGGACAGGGGGAAAACCAGATACGCAGTATTTT.

The chain carries TRBV7-2 and TRBJ2-5; D possibly matches TRBD1 or TRBD2 (5 bases each). The germline V and J ends were trimmed by 5 bases and 0 bases, with 22 bases remaining between them. Germline values: CDR1 SGHTA, CDR2 FQGNSA. The CDR3 totals 18 residues. The CDR3 bases are TGTGCCAGCAGCCCGCCCGTCGCCGGGACCGCGTACCAAGAGACCCAGTACTTC. The encoded protein is CASSPPVAGTAYQETQYF. Together with reference TRBV7-2 and TRBJ2-5, the CDR3 gives the full variable domain: GAGVSQSPSNKVTEKGKDVELRCDPISGHTALYWYRQSLGQGLEFLIYFQGNSAPDKSGLPSDRFSAERTGGSVSTLTIQRTQQEDSAVYLCASSPPVAGTAYQETQYFGPGTRLLVL.

J is TRBJ2-3 and V is TRBV27; D remains unclear. The CDR3 has 16 residues. Germline V gives CDR1 MNHEY, CDR2 SMNVEV (reference sequence). Trimming removed 2 bases at V and 1 base at J, with 13 bases between. CDR3 protein: CASSLRQLSGTDTQYF. The DNA for the CDR3 is TGTGCCAGCAGTTTACGGCAGTTATCCGGCACAGATACGCAGTATTTT.

The V and J genes are TRBV7-9 and TRBJ2-5, with D tentatively TRBD1 or TRBD2 (5 bases each). V gave up 8 bases and J gave up 3 bases, with 13 bases separating them. There are 13 residues in the CDR3. Looked up from germline, CDR1 is SEHNR and CDR2 is FQNEAQ (reference sequence). The CDR3: CASRRGTKETQYF. CDR3 DNA sequence: TGTGCCAGCCGCCGAGGGACCAAAGAGACCCAGTACTTC.

The chain is built from TRBV11-2 and TRBJ2-2; the D gene is possibly TRBD1 (6 bases). This CDR3 region has 16 residues. V lost 0 bases and J 4 bases, leaving 12 bases between the germline ends. CDR1 is SGHAT, CDR2 FQNNGV, per germline. The CDR3 DNA reads TGTGCCAGCAGCTTAGATGGGGGCTCGGGCACCGGGGAGCTGTTTTTT. This gives the protein CASSLDGGSGTGELFF.

This clone was seen more than once but under ten times. A far larger clone lies a single base away; this is likely a read error. This chain connects TRBV13 to TRBJ1-1; 7 bases fit TRBD1. The CDR3 runs to 13 residues. CDR1 is PRHDT, CDR2 FYEKMQ, per germline (reference sequence). With V trimmed by 2 bases and J by 3 bases, 0 bases remained unmatched. CDR3 amino acids: CASSLTGDTEAFF. The CDR3 DNA reads as TGTGCCAGCAGCTTAACAGGGGACACTGAAGCTTTCTTT.

V is TRBV2 and J is TRBJ1-5; D may be TRBD1 (5 bases). Trimming removed 6 bases from V and 7 bases from J, with 16 bases in between. CDR3 length: 14 residues. Germline V gene data show CDR1 as SNHLY and CDR2 as FYNNEI. The CDR3 DNA reads TGTGCCAGCAGACAACAGGTTAGGGGCCAGCCCCAGCATTTT. Translating it yields CASRQQVRGQPQHF.

The table lists this clone with a few counts. The V gene is TRBV6-5, the J gene TRBJ2-6; D tentatively fits TRBD1 or TRBD2 (5 bases each). Trimming removed 7 bases at V and 4 bases at J, with 14 bases between. The length of the CDR3 is 15 residues. Per germline, CDR1 MNHEY and CDR2 SVGAGI. CDR3 in DNA: TGTGCCAGCACTCCCGGGGCCCCCGGGGCCAACGTCCTGACTTTC. Its protein is CASTPGAPGANVLTF.

The CDR3 DNA follows: TGTGCCAGCAGCTGGGGAACGACAGGCTCCTACAATGAGCAGTTCTTC. Its translation: CASSWGTTGSYNEQFF. This chain links TRBV5-6 with TRBJ2-1, with a tentative D call TRBD1 (6 bases). The CDR3 runs to 16 residues. V was pared by 3 bases and J by 0 bases, with 13 bases between. Per germline, CDR1 SGHDT and CDR2 YYEEEE.

This clone came up a few times. The genes are TRBV11-3 and TRBJ2-1; a weak D match, TRBD2 (6 bases). CDR1 is SGHNT, CDR2 YENEEA, per germline. Trimming removed 4 bases at V and 3 bases at J, with 19 bases between. This CDR3 has 17 residues. The CDR3 region has the DNA TGTGCCAGCAGCTCCCGCGGCCGGGGCGGGGACTACAATGAGCAGTTCTTC. Encoded protein: CASSSRGRGGDYNEQFF. The complete variable domain, with remaining parts taken from reference TRBV11-3 and TRBJ2-1, reads EAGVVQSPRYKIIEKKQPVAFWCNPISGHNTLYWYLQNLGQGPELLIRYENEEAVDDSQLPKDRFSAERLKGVDSTLKIQPAELGDSAVYLCASSSRGRGGDYNEQFFGPGTRLTVL.

This clone was counted only a few times. The chain carries TRBV7-2 and TRBJ1-5, with 9 bases fitting TRBD1. From germline, CDR1 is SGHTA and CDR2 FQGNSA. The CDR3 runs 14 residues. J lost 7 bases, V lost 5 bases, and 6 bases had no gene match. CDR3 sequence reads: CASSQTGGGQPQHF. CDR3 nucleotide sequence: TGTGCCAGCAGCCAGACAGGGGGAGGGCAGCCCCAGCATTTT.

The chain has TRBV28 and TRBJ1-5; D possibly corresponds to TRBD1 (6 bases). Germline V gene sequence: CDR1 MDHEN, CDR2 SYDVKM. V shed 2 bases and J shed 6 bases, with 11 bases lying between them. The CDR3 has 14 amino acids. CDR3 nucleotide sequence: TGTGCCAGCAGTTTAAGCAGGGGTAGTCAGCCCCAGCATTTT. Translating it yields CASSLSRGSQPQHF.

As for this clone: One end of the junction varies from germline; a read error may be responsible. The chain carries TRBV2 and TRBJ1-2; the D is unclear. Germline CDR1 reads SNHLY; CDR2 reads FYNNEI. The CDR3 is 12 residues long. The DNA of the CDR3 is TGTGCCAGCAGTGACAGCCCGGGTCCGCTAGCCTTC. Its translation: CASSDSPGPLAF.

This clone was seen a few times. The CDR3 here is CASSKDPLRTTYEQYF. CDR3 nucleotides: TGTGCCAGCAGCAAAGACCCCTTGCGGACGACCTACGAGCAGTACTTC. The chain combines TRBV7-9 with TRBJ2-7; no clear D. The CDR3 runs 16 residues. Germline CDR1 and CDR2: SEHNR and FQNEAQ (reference sequence). V was pared by 5 bases and J by 2 bases, with 19 bases between.